The next 14 T cell receptor beta chains were all read from a single sample in a study of control samples from healthy donors and cancer patients. Generated by immunoSEQ multiplex PCR, the TCRdb table keeps only in-frame clones and is missing some. The data show about 160,000 clones, approximately 94% seen once. Sequencing used PBMCs. The receptors here all came from a man in his fifties or sixties with colorectal cancer.

The chain carries TRBV5-6 and TRBJ2-7; TRBD1 matches at 9 bases. The CDR3 is 14 amino acids. The V gene end was trimmed by 1 base and the J gene end by 5 bases; junction bases not matched to a gene: 4. CDR1 SGHDT and CDR2 YYEEEE come from the germline V gene. CDR3 in amino acids: CASSLYGQGNEQYF. The CDR3 DNA sequence: TGTGCCAGCAGCTTGTACGGACAGGGGAACGAGCAGTACTTC.

The rearrangement joins TRBV6-1 to TRBJ2-5, with D possibly TRBD2 on 5 matching bases. The germline V gene encodes CDR1 MNHNS and CDR2 SASEGT. V was shortened by 2 bases and J by 5 bases, with 9 bases between the two germline ends. The CDR3 runs 13 residues. CDR3 DNA: TGTGCCAGCAGTGAAACCCCGGGGGAGACCCAGTACTTC. This encodes CASSETPGETQYF.

The rearrangement uses TRBV24-1 and TRBJ2-4, with D uncertain. V was trimmed by 7 bases and J by 0 bases, leaving 18 bases between them. Germline CDR1 and CDR2: KGHDR and SFDVKD. CDR3 length: 17 amino acids. CDR3 protein: CATRGSIELLAKNIQYF. As DNA, the CDR3 is TGTGCCACCAGGGGCAGCATAGAGCTTCTAGCCAAAAACATTCAGTACTTC.

In DNA, the CDR3 is TGTGCCTGGAGTGTCTTGGCCTTTGGGCAGTTCTTC. This translates into CAWSVLAFGQFF. This chain connects TRBV30 to TRBJ2-1; the D is unclear. The germline V and J ends were trimmed by 0 bases and 12 bases, with 12 bases remaining between them. CDR1 is GTSNPN and CDR2 is SVGIG in the germline V gene (reference sequence). The length of the CDR3 is 12 residues.

This sequence joins TRBV9 and TRBJ2-7, with D possibly TRBD1 on 5 matching bases. Looked up from germline, CDR1 is SGDLS and CDR2 is YYNGEE. Trimming pared 4 bases from V and 5 bases from J, leaving 19 bases between. The CDR3 has 15 residues. DNA of the CDR3: TGTGCCAGCAGCCCACGTCGGGCAGGGTCCCACGAGCAGTACTTC. This encodes CASSPRRAGSHEQYF. The full variable domain, in which reference TRBV9 and TRBJ2-7 provide the parts outside the CDR3, is DSGVTQTPKHLITATGQRVTLRCSPRSGDLSVYWYQQSLDQGLQFLIQYYNGEERAKGNILERFSAQQFPDLHSELNLSSLELGDSALYFCASSPRRAGSHEQYFGPGTRLTVT.

The genes are TRBV11-2 and TRBJ2-3; no reliable D call. The CDR3 has 14 amino acids. The germline V and J ends were trimmed by 1 base and 3 bases, with 8 bases remaining between them. Germline V gene sequence: CDR1 SGHAT, CDR2 FQNNGV. The CDR3 DNA is TGTGCCAGCAGCTTAGTCTCGTGGACAGATACGCAGTATTTT. It encodes CASSLVSWTDTQYF.

This clone is a singleton in its sample. J is TRBJ2-3 and V is TRBV7-9; TRBD1 matches at 11 bases. The V and J ends lost 3 bases and 2 bases, in that order; junction bases with no gene match: 4. Germline V CDR1 and CDR2: SEHNR, FQNEAQ (reference sequence). The CDR3 has 16 residues. CDR3 protein: CASSLGQGGFTDTQYF. The CDR3 nucleotides are TGTGCCAGCAGCTTGGGACAGGGGGGATTCACAGATACGCAGTATTTT.

This chain joins TRBV18 and TRBJ1-6; possibly TRBD1 for D (5 bases). The CDR3 spans 15 residues. Germline CDR1 and CDR2: KGHSH and LQKENI. Trimming removed 0 bases from V and 15 bases from J, with 18 bases in between. The DNA of the CDR3 is TGTGCCAGCTCACCACCGAGTCAGGGTTTCGATAACCTCCACTTT. Amino acid sequence: CASSPPSQGFDNLHF.

The count of this clone is one. The V and J genes are TRBV7-8 and TRBJ1-1; 10 nucleotides line up with TRBD1. Germline CDR1 and CDR2: SGHVS and FQNEAQ. Losses at the gene ends were 1 base for V and 10 bases for J; bases not matched to a gene: 6. CDR3 length: 14 residues. The CDR3 nucleotides read TGTGCCAGCAGCTTAGGGGACAGGGGCCAGGGAGCTTTCTTT. Amino acids: CASSLGDRGQGAFF.

The V call is TRBV24-1, the J call TRBJ1-2, with TRBD1 matching over 7 bases. Looked up from germline, CDR1 is KGHDR and CDR2 is SFDVKD. Trimming removed 4 bases from V and 6 bases from J; junction bases left unmatched: 7. The length of the CDR3 is 14 residues. CDR3 loop: CATSDPGQVDGYTF. CDR3 nucleotide sequence: TGTGCCACCAGTGACCCCGGACAGGTGGATGGCTACACCTTC.

The rearrangement joins TRBV29-1 to TRBJ2-2, with D possibly called TRBD1 or TRBD2 (6 bases each). There are 15 residues in the CDR3. The V gene lost 7 bases and the J gene lost 5 bases, with 20 bases spanning the gap. The germline V gene encodes CDR1 SQVTM and CDR2 ANQGSEA. Written as DNA, the CDR3 is TGCAGCGGGCGTGCGGGGACACTATCTACCGGGGAGCTGTTTTTT. Its translation is CSGRAGTLSTGELFF.

The CDR3 sequence is CASSIARRISNQPQHF. CDR3 nucleotides: TGTGCCAGTAGTATAGCGCGCAGAATTAGCAATCAGCCCCAGCATTTT. The chain uses TRBV19 and TRBJ1-5; no definite D call. The CDR3 spans 16 residues. Germline V gene data show CDR1 as LNHDA and CDR2 as SQIVND (reference sequence). The V gene lost 1 base and the J gene lost 0 bases, with 10 bases spanning the gap.

The genes are TRBV5-4 and TRBJ1-2; D is perhaps TRBD1 (5 bases). The CDR3 has 12 residues. V gave up 3 bases and J gave up 12 bases, with 15 bases separating them. From germline, CDR1 is SGHNT and CDR2 YYREEE (reference sequence). The CDR3 DNA is TGTGCCAGCAGCTCTGACAGAAATCGAGACACCTTC. Translating gives CASSSDRNRDTF.

The chain uses TRBV10-3 and TRBJ2-5; tentative D call: TRBD1 (5 bases). V lost 4 bases, J lost 3 bases, and 12 bases lay in between. Germline V gene lookup returns CDR1 ENHRY and CDR2 SYGVKD. The CDR3 covers 14 residues. CDR3 coding DNA: TGTGCCATCAGTGGCCAGGAAGGGGAAGAGACCCAGTACTTC. This gives the protein CAISGQEGEETQYF.